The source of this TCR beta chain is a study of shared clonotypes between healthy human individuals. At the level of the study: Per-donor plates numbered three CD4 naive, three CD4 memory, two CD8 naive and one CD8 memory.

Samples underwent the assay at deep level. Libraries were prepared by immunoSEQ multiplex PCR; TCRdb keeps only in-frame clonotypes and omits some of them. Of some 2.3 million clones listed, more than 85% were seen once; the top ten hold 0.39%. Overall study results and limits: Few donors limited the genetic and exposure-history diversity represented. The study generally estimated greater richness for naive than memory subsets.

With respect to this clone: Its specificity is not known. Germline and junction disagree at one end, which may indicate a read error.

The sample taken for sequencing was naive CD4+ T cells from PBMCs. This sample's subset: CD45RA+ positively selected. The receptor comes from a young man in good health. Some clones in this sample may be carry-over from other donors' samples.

CDR3 sequence: CASRDAEGQGVF. The CDR3 nucleotides are TGTGCCAGCAGGGACGCTGAGGGGCAGGGGGTATTT. J is TRBJ1-3 and V is TRBV28; 7 bases fit TRBD1. CDR3 length: 12 amino acids. Looked up from germline, CDR1 is MDHEN and CDR2 is SYDVKM.